The next 21 T cell receptor beta chains were all read from a single sample in a study of shared clonotypes between healthy human individuals. Measured with immunoSEQ multiplex PCR; TCRdb has only the in-frame clones, and not every one. In the table there are over a million clones, around three quarters of which are singletons. Sequenced input: memory CD4+ T cells from PBMCs. Subset denoted: CD45RA-negative fraction. The receptors come from a man between 18 and 35 years old in good health. Some clones in this sample may be carry-over from other donors' samples.

The rearrangement links TRBV15 to TRBJ2-3, with D uncertain. The ends were cut back, 0 bases at V and 2 bases at J, with 9 bases in the middle. The germline V gene encodes CDR1 LNHNV and CDR2 YYDKDF (reference sequence). The CDR3 covers 15 residues. In DNA form, the CDR3 reads TGTGCCACCAGCAGAGATGACTCGTACACAGATACGCAGTATTTT. It specifies CATSRDDSYTDTQYF. The full variable domain, rest sourced from reference TRBV15 and TRBJ2-3, is DAMVIQNPRYQVTQFGKPVTLSCSQTLNHNVMYWYQQKSSQAPKLLFHYYDKDFNNEADTPDNFQSRRPNTSFCFLDIRSPGLGDTAMYLCATSRDDSYTDTQYFGPGTRLTVL.

About this clone itself: The same CDR3 is also encoded by other DNA sequences in this sample. The J gene is TRBJ2-6, the V gene TRBV5-1, with 8 bases aligning to TRBD1. The germline V gene encodes CDR1 SGHRS and CDR2 YFSETQ. Trimming removed 0 bases from V and 4 bases from J; junction bases left unmatched: 3. The CDR3 runs to 16 residues. CDR3 protein: CASSLGQGPGANVLTF. The CDR3 DNA follows: TGCGCCAGCAGCTTGGGACAGGGGCCCGGGGCCAACGTCCTGACTTTC.

The chain carries TRBV5-1 and TRBJ2-1; 14 positions agree with TRBD2. Germline V gene data show CDR1 as SGHRS and CDR2 as YFSETQ. Germline trimming cut 5 bases from V and 1 base from J; bases unmatched to any gene: 11. The CDR3 has 19 residues. For the CDR3, the DNA is TGCGCCAGCAGTTCTGCCGGGACTAGCGGGAGTGTGTCCTACAATGAGCAGTTCTTC. It translates to CASSSAGTSGSVSYNEQFF.

This clone was detected a few times. This rearrangement joins TRBV6-5 to TRBJ2-3; D is perhaps TRBD2 (5 bases). Germline CDR1 MNHEY, CDR2 SVGAGI. The CDR3 has 15 residues. V lost 2 bases, J lost 0 bases, and 9 bases lay in between. CDR3 protein: CASSYQRISTDTQYF. CDR3 DNA: TGTGCCAGCAGTTACCAGCGGATAAGCACAGATACGCAGTATTTT.

This chain connects TRBV29-1 to TRBJ1-1; a possible D gene is TRBD1 (5 bases). V was pared by 3 bases and J by 2 bases, with 7 bases between. Germline values: CDR1 SQVTM, CDR2 ANQGSEA. This CDR3 contains 12 residues. The CDR3 here is CSVDGGNTEAFF. CDR3 in DNA: TGCAGCGTTGATGGGGGTAACACTGAAGCTTTCTTT.

The chain has TRBV5-4 and TRBJ2-4; D is perhaps TRBD2 (6 bases). Germline V gene sequence: CDR1 SGHNT, CDR2 YYREEE (reference sequence). The CDR3 runs to 14 residues. The V gene lost 3 bases and the J gene lost 0 bases, with 7 bases spanning the gap. This CDR3 reads CASSSSAAKNIQYF. CDR3 coding DNA: TGTGCCAGCAGCTCTAGCGCAGCCAAAAACATTCAGTACTTC.

This clone was observed a few times. The chain joins TRBV4-2 to TRBJ1-1, with D perhaps matching TRBD1 (5 bases). Per the germline V gene, CDR1 is LGHNA and CDR2 is YNFKEQ. V lost 1 base and J 4 bases, leaving 13 bases between the germline ends. The CDR3 is 15 residues long. The CDR3 nucleotides read TGTGCCAGCAGCCAAGTTCAGGGCGTTGGCACTGAAGCTTTCTTT. Amino acid sequence: CASSQVQGVGTEAFF.

The rearrangement uses TRBV5-1 and TRBJ1-1, with D perhaps matching TRBD1 (6 bases). The CDR3 loop spans 15 amino acids. Trimming shortened V by 4 bases and J by 0 bases, and 13 bases separated the two germline ends. CDR1 SGHRS and CDR2 YFSETQ come from the germline V gene. In DNA form, the CDR3 reads TGCGCCAGCAGCCGCGGGGGCCCGATGAACACTGAAGCTTTCTTT. This encodes CASSRGGPMNTEAFF.

The V and J genes are TRBV6-6 and TRBJ2-5; 9 nucleotides agree with TRBD1. Trimming at V came to 4 bases and at J to 5 bases, leaving 5 bases not matched to a gene. This CDR3 spans 14 amino acids. Germline V gene lookup returns CDR1 MNHNY and CDR2 SVGAGI (reference sequence). The CDR3 coding sequence is TGTGCCAGCAGTTGGACAGGGGCAGGGGAGACCCAGTACTTC. Translated, it gives CASSWTGAGETQYF.

The chain has TRBV7-9 and TRBJ2-7; unclear D gene. Deletions cut 4 bases from V and 3 bases from J, with 13 bases between. The CDR3 loop spans 14 amino acids. Germline V gene lookup returns CDR1 SEHNR and CDR2 FQNEAQ (reference sequence). The CDR3 is CASSSHPHNYEQYF. In DNA form, the CDR3 reads TGTGCCAGCAGCTCGCACCCTCACAACTACGAGCAGTACTTC.

The rearrangement joins TRBV4-3 to TRBJ1-1, with D perhaps TRBD1 (5 bases). Trimming took off 1 base at V and 0 bases at J, with 15 bases between the two ends. Germline values: CDR1 LGHNA, CDR2 YSLEER. The CDR3 has 17 residues. CDR3 amino acids: CASSQVGGGVLNTEAFF. The CDR3 DNA reads TGCGCCAGCAGCCAAGTGGGGGGTGGGGTCCTGAACACTGAAGCTTTCTTT.

The CDR3 nucleotides read TGTGCCAGCAGTTACTCGACGGCCGGAGCCTACGAGCAGTACTTC. It specifies CASSYSTAGAYEQYF. V gene TRBV6-5 combines with J gene TRBJ2-7; D gene uncertain. Trimming shortened V by 0 bases and J by 2 bases, and 11 bases separated the two germline ends. The CDR3 length is 15 residues. The V gene's germline CDR1 is MNHEY and CDR2 SVGAGI.

The CDR3 sequence is CASSQDFGLPAGYF. As DNA, the CDR3 is TGCGCCAGCAGCCAAGATTTCGGGCTTCCGGCGGGCTATTTT. This chain joins TRBV4-1 and TRBJ2-3, with D possibly TRBD2 on 5 matching bases. The germline CDR1 and CDR2 sequences are MGHRA and YSYEKL. This CDR3 comprises 14 residues. The V and J ends lost 0 bases and 15 bases respectively, with 19 bases between them.

The chain combines TRBV30 with TRBJ2-7, with 12 nucleotides matching TRBD2. The V segment lost 5 bases and the J segment 4 bases; nucleotides outside the gene matches: 12. CDR1 is GTSNPN, CDR2 SVGIG, per germline (reference sequence). This CDR3 is built from 16 residues. This chain's CDR3 is CAWASSGRAWAYEQYF. CDR3 sequence (DNA): TGTGCCTGGGCCTCTAGCGGGAGGGCCTGGGCATACGAGCAGTACTTC.

The chain joins TRBV15 to TRBJ2-1, with 11 bases identical to TRBD2. Germline CDR1 is LNHNV and CDR2 is YYDKDF (reference sequence). The junction had 5 bases not matched to a gene; V was cut back by 1 base and J by 6 bases. This CDR3 is 16 amino acids long. The CDR3 bases are TGTGCCACCAGCAGAGGAGGGACTAGCGGAGTCAATGAGCAGTTCTTC. It is translated as CATSRGGTSGVNEQFF.

The chain employs TRBV6-5 and TRBJ2-7; 7 bases fit TRBD1. J was trimmed by 1 base and V by 5 bases; bases with no gene match: 5. CDR1 MNHEY and CDR2 SVGAGI come from the germline V gene. The CDR3 contains 14 residues. CDR3 sequence reads: CASSRGQTSYEQYF. In nucleotides, the CDR3 is TGTGCCAGCAGTCGGGGACAGACTTCCTACGAGCAGTACTTC.

This chain connects TRBV29-1 to TRBJ1-3, with a tentative D call TRBD1 (5 bases). The germline CDR1 and CDR2 sequences are SQVTM and ANQGSEA. This CDR3 region has 14 residues. V was clipped by 7 bases and J by 0 bases, with 13 bases between them. Here the CDR3 reads CSAETVYSGNTIYF. In nucleotides, the CDR3 is TGCAGCGCGGAGACAGTATACTCTGGAAACACCATATATTTT.

This chain links TRBV18 with TRBJ1-1; no reliable D call. V lost 5 bases and J lost 1, with 8 bases in between. From germline, CDR1 is KGHSH and CDR2 LQKENI. This CDR3 has 13 amino acids. The CDR3: CASSETKNTEAFF. CDR3 coding DNA: TGTGCCAGCTCAGAGACAAAGAACACTGAAGCTTTCTTT.

The V and J genes are TRBV4-1 and TRBJ1-4; perhaps TRBD1 as D (6 bases). This CDR3 contains 16 residues. V was clipped by 1 base and J by 4 bases, with 13 bases between them. Looked up from germline, CDR1 is MGHRA and CDR2 is YSYEKL. In DNA, the CDR3 is TGCGCCAGCAGCCAAGCAGGGGTTTTCGGTAATGAAAAACTGTTTTTT. Translating it yields CASSQAGVFGNEKLFF.

The chain has TRBV6-5 and TRBJ2-1, with TRBD2 identical over 9 bases. The germline V gene has CDR1 MNHEY and CDR2 SVGAGI. The length of the CDR3 is 15 residues. Unmatched junction bases numbered 11, after V lost 7 bases and J lost 7 bases. The CDR3 sequence is CASKVAGGPSNEQFF. The CDR3 DNA sequence: TGTGCCAGCAAGGTGGCGGGAGGGCCCTCGAATGAGCAGTTCTTC.

The rearrangement links TRBV27 to TRBJ2-5; 7 bases fit TRBD2. Unmatched junction bases numbered 7, after V lost 4 bases and J lost 5 bases. Germline-derived CDR1 and CDR2 are MNHEY and SMNVEV (reference sequence). The CDR3 sequence is 14 residues long. The CDR3 loop is CASSSTPGGETQYF. CDR3 nucleotide sequence: TGTGCCAGCAGTTCCACCCCCGGGGGGGAGACCCAGTACTTC.